Listed here are 20 T cell receptor beta chains from one sample, sequenced in a study of cytomegalovirus exposure and HLA in healthy donors. Primers included in the PCR were 60 Vbeta and 13 Jbeta primers. Assay used: immunoSEQ multiplex PCR; TCRdb lists only in-frame clones, some missing. Among approximately 150,000 clones listed, approximately 73% were seen once. Sequenced input: PBMCs. The receptors originated from a man over 45 in good health and CMV-seronegative.

This clone was observed a few times. The chain employs TRBV15 and TRBJ1-2, with a tentative D call TRBD1 (6 bases). The CDR3 runs to 14 residues. Germline V lookup: CDR1 LNHNV, CDR2 YYDKDF (reference sequence). Between the trimmed V and J ends, which lost 9 bases and 2 bases, there was a span of 16 bases. The CDR3 region is CATSPDRINYGYTF. CDR3 nucleotide sequence: TGTGCCACTTCTCCCGACAGGATCAACTATGGCTACACCTTC.

The rearrangement uses TRBV18 and TRBJ1-2; D is ambiguous. Trimming stripped 1 base from V and 1 base from J, with 4 bases between. CDR3 size: 13 residues. The germline V gene has CDR1 KGHSH and CDR2 LQKENI. CDR3 region: CASSPLRNYGYTF. The DNA of the CDR3 is TGTGCCAGCTCACCACTGCGTAACTATGGCTACACCTTC.

This chain links TRBV7-9 with TRBJ2-3; a weak D match, TRBD2 (6 bases). The length of the CDR3 is 16 residues. V was pared by 1 base and J by 2 bases, with 13 bases between. Looked up from germline, CDR1 is SEHNR and CDR2 is FQNEAQ (reference sequence). In DNA, the CDR3 is TGTGCCAGCAGCTTAGGTTGGGGGGAATACACAGATACGCAGTATTTT. Its protein product is CASSLGWGEYTDTQYF.

On this clone itself: This sample also contains other DNA sequences that code for the same CDR3. The rearrangement links TRBV18 to TRBJ1-2, with a tentative D call TRBD1 (5 bases). CDR1 is KGHSH and CDR2 is LQKENI in the germline V gene. This CDR3 has 15 residues. V was pared by 3 bases and J by 0 bases, with 11 bases between. The CDR3 sequence is CASSPGGAPNYGYTF. The CDR3 bases are TGTGCCAGCTCACCCGGAGGGGCCCCTAACTATGGCTACACCTTC.

V is TRBV5-1 and J is TRBJ2-7, with D possibly matching TRBD2 (5 bases). V lost 0 bases, J lost 2 bases, and 15 bases lay in between. The CDR3 spans 16 residues. Germline CDR1 reads SGHRS; CDR2 reads YFSETQ. The DNA for the CDR3 is TGCGCCAGCAGCTTGGCTGGGAGCCAAATCCCCTACGAGCAGTACTTC. Translation: CASSLAGSQIPYEQYF.

The chain has TRBV6-6 and TRBJ1-2, with D possibly matching TRBD1 (6 bases). CDR3 length equals 13 residues. Trimming stripped 6 bases from V and 6 bases from J, with 14 bases between. Looked up from germline, CDR1 is MNHNY and CDR2 is SVGAGI (reference sequence). For the CDR3, the DNA is TGTGCCAGCAGGCAGGGTCAGGGGAATGGCTACACCTTC. It specifies CASRQGQGNGYTF.

V is TRBV6-5 and J is TRBJ1-2; TRBD1 is a possible D gene (5 bases). The CDR3 length is 15 residues. Germline V gives CDR1 MNHEY, CDR2 SVGAGI. V was clipped by 0 bases and J by 5 bases, with 13 bases between them. The CDR3: CASSYSVRAGYGYTF. The CDR3 bases are TGTGCCAGCAGTTACTCGGTCAGGGCGGGGTATGGCTACACCTTC.

The gene calls are TRBV15 and TRBJ2-5; 7 bases fit TRBD1. V was clipped by 4 bases and J by 5 bases; unmatched bases: 4. The CDR3 loop spans 13 amino acids. The V gene's germline CDR1 is LNHNV and CDR2 YYDKDF (reference sequence). Here the CDR3 reads CATSTGTVETQYF. The CDR3 nucleotides are TGTGCCACCAGCACCGGGACAGTTGAGACCCAGTACTTC.

This chain links TRBV5-1 with TRBJ2-7; a possible D gene is TRBD2 (5 bases). V lost 4 bases and J 1 base, leaving 12 bases between the germline ends. Looked up from germline, CDR1 is SGHRS and CDR2 is YFSETQ. CDR3 length: 14 amino acids. The DNA for the CDR3 is TGCGCCAGCAGCCCCGGACGGGAATCCTACGAGCAGTACTTC. The encoded protein is CASSPGRESYEQYF.

The gene calls are TRBV10-1 and TRBJ1-5; 8 bases align to TRBD1. This CDR3 contains 17 residues. CDR1 is WNHNN, CDR2 SYGVQD, per germline (reference sequence). Trimming took 7 bases from V and 3 from J; bases not matched to a gene: 14. This CDR3 is CASTRSLRGRDNQPQHF. The CDR3 DNA is TGCGCCAGCACACGAAGTCTCAGGGGGCGGGACAATCAGCCCCAGCATTTT.

This chain uses TRBV15 with TRBJ1-2; maybe TRBD1 (5 bases). Per the germline V gene, CDR1 is LNHNV and CDR2 is YYDKDF (reference sequence). There are 16 residues in the CDR3. The ends were cut back, 0 bases at V and 8 bases at J, with 19 bases in the middle. CDR3 in amino acids: CATSRDTRERIKGYTF. The CDR3 nucleotides read TGTGCCACCAGCAGAGATACCAGGGAAAGGATCAAGGGCTACACCTTC.

V gene TRBV18 combines with J gene TRBJ1-1; 11 bases fit TRBD1. In germline, CDR1 is KGHSH, CDR2 LQKENI. V shed 4 bases, J shed 5 bases, and the junction held 6 bases outside the gene matches. The CDR3 runs 15 residues. The CDR3 DNA sequence: TGTGCCAGCTCACGAGATGGGACAGGGGGTACTGAAGCTTTCTTT. It yields the protein CASSRDGTGGTEAFF.

The rearrangement links TRBV18 to TRBJ1-2; 8 bases are shared with TRBD1. CDR1 and CDR2 (germline): KGHSH, LQKENI. The J segment lost 2 bases and the V segment lost 3 bases, leaving 5 bases of the junction unmatched. This CDR3 is built from 15 residues. For the CDR3, the DNA is TGTGCCAGCTCACCCTCTGGACAGGGCAACTATGGCTACACCTTC. This codes for CASSPSGQGNYGYTF.

In DNA, the CDR3 is TGTGCCAGCAGCTTTTTGACAGGGAGTAATTCACCCCTCCACTTT. It translates to CASSFLTGSNSPLHF. The rearrangement uses TRBV5-6 and TRBJ1-6; 7 nucleotides match TRBD1. There are 15 residues in the CDR3. Unmatched junction bases numbered 5, after V lost 2 bases and J lost 6 bases. Germline-derived CDR1 and CDR2 are SGHDT and YYEEEE.

This clone turned up a few times. The chain recombines TRBV6-1 with TRBJ1-3; perhaps TRBD1 as D (6 bases). Trimming removed 8 bases from V and 4 bases from J, with 18 bases in between. Germline values: CDR1 MNHNS, CDR2 SASEGT. The CDR3 totals 15 residues. The CDR3 DNA reads as TGTGCCAGCTCTGCGGACAGCTCGCGGGGAAACACCATATATTTT. This gives the protein CASSADSSRGNTIYF.

V usage is TRBV19 and J usage is TRBJ2-1; 9 bases agree with TRBD1. CDR3 length equals 13 residues. Germline CDR1 reads LNHDA; CDR2 reads SQIVND (reference sequence). Trimming took 11 bases from V and 9 from J; bases not matched to a gene: 11. For the CDR3, the DNA is TGTGCCCTGGGACAGGGAAAGGGCGGTGAGCAGTTCTTC. It is translated as CALGQGKGGEQFF.

The chain employs TRBV4-1 and TRBJ2-5; weak D call: TRBD1 (5 bases). The V gene lost 0 bases and the J gene lost 5 bases, with 13 bases spanning the gap. Per the germline V gene, CDR1 is MGHRA and CDR2 is YSYEKL. CDR3 length: 15 amino acids. In DNA form, the CDR3 reads TGCGCCAGCAGCCAAGATTCGGCAGGGTGGGAGACCCAGTACTTC. Its translation is CASSQDSAGWETQYF.

This clone was counted a single time. The rearrangement joins TRBV5-1 to TRBJ1-2, with TRBD1 matching over 9 bases. CDR3 size: 13 residues. Trimming at V came to 3 bases and at J to 8 bases, leaving 5 bases not matched to a gene. Per germline, CDR1 SGHRS and CDR2 YFSETQ. In DNA form, the CDR3 reads TGCGCCAGCAGCTCGGGACAGGGAGAAGGCTACACCTTC. Its protein product is CASSSGQGEGYTF. The variable domain in full, with the rest retrieved from reference TRBV5-1 and TRBJ1-2, is KAGVTQTPRYLIKTRGQQVTLSCSPISGHRSVSWYQQTPGQGLQFLFEYFSETQRNKGNFPGRFSGRQFSNSRSEMNVSTLELGDSALYLCASSSGQGEGYTFGSGTRLTVV.

The V gene is TRBV29-1, the J gene TRBJ2-1, with TRBD1 as a possible D gene (5 bases). Germline-derived CDR1 and CDR2 are SQVTM and ANQGSEA. The CDR3 sequence is 13 residues long. Trimming took off 3 bases at V and 8 bases at J, with 14 bases between the two ends. The CDR3 sequence is CSVEGPGRDEQFF. In DNA, the CDR3 is TGCAGCGTTGAGGGGCCTGGAAGGGATGAGCAGTTCTTC.

The rearrangement uses TRBV28 and TRBJ2-7; TRBD2 aligns across 8 bases. The CDR3 totals 14 residues. Germline V gene lookup returns CDR1 MDHEN and CDR2 SYDVKM. The trim removed 2 bases at V and 7 bases at J, leaving 7 bases unmatched. CDR3 DNA: TGTGCCAGCAGTTTAGGGCTAGCGGGTGAGGAGCAGTACTTC. It specifies CASSLGLAGEEQYF.